The 5 T cell receptor beta chains in this list originate from one sample, sequenced in a study of cytomegalovirus exposure and HLA in healthy donors. With 60 Vbeta and 13 Jbeta primers, the PCR was carried out. Clones were sequenced by immunoSEQ multiplex PCR, and TCRdb holds only the in-frame ones, with some missing. The sample includes 220,000 or so clones, under 80% of them seen just once. Sequencing was done on a sample of PBMCs. The receptor source for this set is a woman in her twenties or thirties in good health and CMV-seronegative.

The chain recombines TRBV5-1 with TRBJ1-4; 7 bases match TRBD1. V lost 4 bases, J lost 0 bases, and 9 bases stayed unmatched. CDR1 is SGHRS, CDR2 YFSETQ, per germline. This CDR3 region has 17 residues. The CDR3 sequence is CASSVTGILATNEKLFF. CDR3 DNA sequence: TGCGCCAGCAGCGTGACAGGGATACTCGCAACTAATGAAAAACTGTTTTTT.

A remark on this clone: The junction shows a germline mismatch at one end, possibly a read error. The genes are TRBV19 and TRBJ1-2, with 8 bases aligning to TRBD1. This CDR3 region has 17 residues. Germline V CDR1 and CDR2: LNHDA, SQIVND (reference sequence). DNA of the CDR3: TGTGACAGTACCAATGAGCCCGGACAGGGAGTAGTCTGGGGCTACACCTTC. It translates to CDSTNEPGQGVVWGYTF.

This clone was seen more than once but under ten times. V usage is TRBV10-1 and J usage is TRBJ1-1; D unresolved. This CDR3 comprises 12 residues. The ends were cut back, 4 bases at V and 0 bases at J, with 3 bases in the middle. CDR1 is WNHNN, CDR2 SYGVQD, per germline (reference sequence). The CDR3 is CASSGLNTEAFF. CDR3 sequence (DNA): TGCGCCAGCAGTGGGCTGAACACTGAAGCTTTCTTT.

The chain combines TRBV6-1 with TRBJ1-2, with a possible D match to TRBD1 (6 bases). In germline, CDR1 is MNHNS, CDR2 SASEGT. The CDR3 runs to 13 residues. The V end was cut by 3 bases, the J end by 2 bases, with 7 bases between. In DNA form, the CDR3 reads TGTGCCAGCAGTGACGGACAGAACTATGGCTACACCTTC. This encodes CASSDGQNYGYTF.

The chain recombines TRBV18 with TRBJ1-4, with 10 bases that match TRBD1. Trimming removed 0 bases from V and 5 bases from J; junction bases left unmatched: 0. The CDR3 runs 15 residues. Germline assignment: CDR1 KGHSH and CDR2 LQKENI. The CDR3 DNA sequence: TGTGCCAGCTCACCACCGGACAGGGGGAATGAAAAACTGTTTTTT. Its protein product is CASSPPDRGNEKLFF.